This T cell receptor beta chain was observed in a study of human T cells and chemical hapten exposure (dated by TCRdb to 2020 to 2022). Looking at the study overall: For sensitization, 2% DPC in acetone was applied to a roughly 2 cm by roughly 2 cm area of upper inner arm skin. Patients additionally received weekly therapeutic DPC doses to the scalp throughout the roughly 26-week study period. Patch tests used Finn chambers with 0.01% DPC on the upper back, scored after 6 days by International Contact Dermatitis Research Group standards. Alopecia areata with under or over 50% scalp involvement, alopecia totalis and alopecia universalis were represented in the patient cohort, which was mostly female. Libraries were pooled for sequencing, and variation in per-sample TCR yields was attributed mainly to small differences in library volumes within the pool. In alopecia patients, the study followed how the peripheral blood TCR repertoire changed in vivo over primary and secondary sensitization to diphenylcyclopropenone (DPC), a hapten. Blood samples were taken from patients before sensitization (week 0) and then at 2, 6 and about 24 weeks after DPC sensitization. For TCR sequencing, blood came from about 28 alopecia patients at anywhere from one to four time points (pre-sensitization, 2, 6 and 24 weeks).

In the paper's terms, the time point label means: patch test 1, 2 weeks after DPC sensitization. What this sample's treatment or condition label stands for: therapeutic diphenylcyclopropenone sensitization with weekly scalp DPC. At every patch-test visit, the blood draw took place before the patch test was put on. Patients were considered eligible if aged 18 to 70, diagnosed with alopecia and deemed suitable for DPC therapy, and patients were excluded if pregnant. Total RNA was isolated from unfractionated whole blood collected in Tempus Blood RNA tubes. Of note for this clonotype: Which antigen it targets is not known. Base qualities are not recorded, but no much larger clone differs from it by a single base.

Library creation used RACE. The listed sequencing device is NextSeq 500. Library preparation attached unique molecular identifiers to individual cDNA molecules for quantitative, reproducible TCR counting. Both TCR alpha and TCR beta chains were sequenced from each blood RNA sample. As for the original processing: A median of about 87,000 TCRs per sample was observed, with a range of about 20,000 to 750,000. The Decombinator software suite was used to annotate V, J and CDR3 in the TCR reads. Every sample was subsampled to the same number of TCRs (28,000) for the PS versus PT1 abundance plots. TCRs were defined as expanded if absent before sensitization and observed at least eight times at the 2-week time point. TCRdb took the public reads, trimmed them with fastp at Q25, ran MiXCR for clone calling and kept in-frame beta chains. Every entry covers one CDR3 protein and lists the most common genes and DNA from its rows. The V and J calls were determined by TCRdb, not by the authors. Counted in this sample were approximately 110,000 distinct CDR3 sequences; 9.5% to 12% of them appeared once. The ten most abundant clones make up around 3.6% of the sample.

Broader findings and caveats from the paper: Significantly more large CDR3 similarity clusters were formed by expanded TCRs than by pre-sensitization or healthy control sets, consistent with antigen-driven responses. After repeated subsampling, the strength of the expansion versus patch-test correlation and the threshold at which it became significant changed. A positive correlation was found between the number of PT1 expanded TCRs and patch test score, with significance reached at thresholds 8, 16 and 32 but not 4. DPC sensitization did not change the number of TCRs with a frequency above 1 in 1000, and there was no evidence of changes in global repertoire structure. Because all patients had alopecia, a presumed autoimmune disease, the immune response of the patients might differ from that of healthy individuals.

This clonotype originated in a woman in her thirties or forties with alopecia areata. Some clones in this sample may be carry-over from other donors' samples. Here the sequenced sample was whole blood, taken in connection with sensitization to the hapten diphenylcyclopropenone (DPC).

CDR3 protein: CASSRTGTGRHEQYF. In nucleotides, the sequence is TGCGCCAGCAGCCGGACCGGGACAGGGCGCCACGAGCAGTACTTC. The sequence joins TRBV5-1 to TRBJ2-7, with 9 bases matching TRBD1. CDR1 and CDR2 are drawn from the germline V gene: SGHRS, YFSETQ. V loses 4 bases at its end and J loses 5 bases; junction bases beyond the gene matches: 10. Including cysteine and phenylalanine, the CDR3 has 15 amino acids. Kept here is only the CDR3 DNA, which spans 45 bases and is read in frame from base 1.